This T cell receptor beta chain came from a study of PD-1 blockade in classical Hodgkin lymphoma. Study findings and constraints: Whereas CD4+ TCR diversity had risen significantly by C4D1, CD8+ TCR diversity had not. Patients who responded completely had about the same baseline diversity as newly diagnosed patients. Anyone who began nivolumab under 1 year after ASCT was excluded.

The length of the CDR3 is 15 residues. CDR1 is MGHDK, CDR2 SYGVNS, per germline. J was trimmed by 3 bases and V by 4 bases; bases with no gene match: 2. Every patient was affected by relapse after autologous stem cell transplantation, while exposure to brentuximab vedotin was not uniform. This clone was observed a few times. Antigen: not known. This specimen includes other DNA sequences encoding the same CDR3. Method: immunoSEQ multiplex PCR; TCRdb's copy keeps in-frame clones and lacks some. This table has about 86,000 clones, around 86% appearing once. The origin of this receptor is a human donor with classical Hodgkin lymphoma. The material sequenced was peripheral blood mononuclear cells (PBMCs), taken at baseline. This rearrangement joins TRBV25-1 to TRBJ2-1; 11 nucleotides align to TRBD2. The chain's CDR3 is CASSGTSGSYNEQFF. CDR3 DNA sequence: TGTGCCAGCAGTGGAACTAGCGGGAGCTACAATGAGCAGTTCTTC.